This note documents a single T cell receptor (beta chain) sequence. The target antigen is unknown. The sample is drawn from a study of cytomegalovirus exposure and HLA in healthy donors. Notes on the study in general: Later genetic work tied a missense DCLRE1C variant to beta-chain V and J trimming. Presence/absence results assume similar sequencing depth per donor, which may not hold.

The CDR3 contains 14 residues. Germline V gene lookup returns CDR1 SGHTA and CDR2 FQGTGA. Between the trimmed V and J ends, which lost 6 bases and 3 bases, there was a span of 13 bases. 13 Jbeta primers and 60 Vbeta primers were used for the PCR. This table comes from immunoSEQ multiplex PCR, and its TCRdb copy is limited to in-frame clones, with some not included. The sample carries over 100,000 clones, approximately 80% recorded once. The sample comprised PBMCs. The J gene is TRBJ2-3, the V gene TRBV7-3; possibly TRBD2 for D (6 bases). This TCR was sampled from a woman aged 40 to 50 in good health and CMV-seronegative. CDR3 amino acids: CASSFGGKTDTQYF. CDR3 in DNA: TGTGCCAGCAGTTTTGGCGGGAAGACAGATACGCAGTATTTT. The whole variable domain, filled in from reference TRBV7-3 and TRBJ2-3, reads GAGVSQTPSNKVTEKGKYVELRCDPISGHTALYWYRQSLGQGPEFLIYFQGTGAADDSGLPNDRFFAVRPEGSVSTLKIQRTERGDSAVYLCASSFGGKTDTQYFGPGTRLTVL.